One TCR beta chain is described in this entry. This clone was counted between two and nine times. It lacks a known antigen. No much larger clone is present one base from it, and per-base qualities are unavailable. The data were taken from a study of cytomegalovirus exposure and HLA in healthy donors (dated by TCRdb to about 2017). Looking at the study overall: In an earlier analysis of 587 of the donors, 276 Gb of sequence data and about 110 million unique TCR beta sequences from about 180 million T cells were reported. An early release covering some 640 HLA-typed donors comprised about 300 gigabases of sequencing data and around 86 million unique TCR sequences. Of the roughly 400 genotyped donors, about 80% fell in the genetic ancestry cluster associated with self-reported Caucasian donors. The study was designed to test whether signatures of past pathogen exposure could be identified by cataloging public T cell receptors. The study profiled the T cell repertoires of more than 500 subjects by immunosequencing and related them to cytomegalovirus serostatus. In addition to the first cohort of 666 subjects, a separate validation cohort of over 90 different subjects was used. To predict cytomegalovirus infection status, the study combined high-throughput TCR immunosequencing, statistical association of individual TCRs with disease status, and machine learning. In a later analysis, previously published TCR beta repertoires from roughly 710 donors were re-analyzed and high-resolution HLA genotyping was added so that TCR occurrence patterns could be studied. Rather than drawing on any new phenotypic data, the later analysis identified candidate immune exposures from TCR beta sequences and the way those sequences occurred across donors. To decide whether each TCR beta V gene segment behaved as functional or pseudogenic, an earlier analysis of fewer than 750 of the donors relied on high-throughput TCR beta sequencing. Donor age, sex, ethnicity and CMV serostatus were compiled together with the repertoire data. A later genetic analysis took genome-wide SNP genotypes for about three fifths of the 666 donors and used that subset as a discovery cohort. Every repertoire in the discovery cohort had been generated on one and the same sequencing platform. HLA typing covered class I and class II loci at four-digit resolution. Typing coverage varied by locus: roughly 629-640 donors for A, B, C, DRB1 and DQB1; roughly 500 for DQA1; about 600 for DPA1; under 490 for DPB1. Because of strong linkage in the cohort, roughly five DR-DQ haplotypes were treated as single units for association and clustering. Among several hundred genotyped donors of the cohort, an average of approximately 240,000 unique TCR beta nucleotide sequences was sequenced per donor, of which 15% to 20% were non-productive. What the work shows at the level of the full study, not this receptor alone: The sequencing pipeline was judged likely to have produced a cluster of highly shared sequence variants as a technical artifact. Linkage disequilibrium might explain the correlated functional status among segregating V segments, but an unknown experimental factor could not be ruled out. A later analysis associated around 16,000 TCR beta sequences with specific HLA alleles at a false discovery rate of 0.05. Roughly uniform sequencing depth across donors was assumed in presence/absence analyses, although this assumption may not hold. A later analysis found that HLA-associated TCR beta chains were more clonally expanded and had lower generation probabilities than equally common non-associated chains. The classifier was reported to diagnose cytomegalovirus status with high specificity and sensitivity in both the original cohort and the validation cohort. Most TCR sequences were seen in very few donors, while some public TCRs were found in many individuals. Because counts were too low, approximately 15 rarely observed V segments, including chromosome 9 orphons, were excluded from the earlier analysis of under 650 of the donors. Because HLA typing was unavailable for some donors at each locus, only the typed subset was used in association tests. The cohort was sequenced for TCR beta chains only, and without alpha or paired-chain data the features that could be detected were limited. An association between a missense DCLRE1C variant and V-gene and J-gene trimming of TCR beta chains was found in a later genetic analysis and replicated in an independent cohort. According to the authors, the approach could potentially be generalized to other disease states and immunological phenotypes. According to a later analysis, parvovirus B19, influenza, CMV and Epstein-Barr virus appeared linked to several top co-occurrence clusters. When HLA alleles, especially DR and DQ, strongly co-occurred, TCR associations were difficult to assign to individual alleles. Immune exposure information for the cohort was limited to CMV serostatus. A further reported finding was that TCR beta sequences accurately predicted the HLA-A and HLA-B alleles for most subjects in the first cohort. A later analysis found that most CMV-associated TCR beta chains appeared HLA-restricted, with HLA associations seemingly driven largely by CMV exposure. Broadly in line with IMGT annotations, most TCR beta V segments showed up in productive rearrangements about 87% or about 30% of the time in an earlier analysis of 587 of the donors. In a later analysis, TCR association rates were found to vary across HLA loci, with the most associated TCRs seen for DRB1 alleles and the fewest for HLA-C alleles. According to a later genetic analysis, donors in an Asian-associated ancestry cluster had fewer N-insertions in productive TCRs than the approximately 670-donor mean. Three of the identified cytomegalovirus-associated TCR beta chains were confirmed in vitro to be specific for cytomegalovirus antigens. The study listed 150 to 200 TCR beta chains as associated with cytomegalovirus.

The cohort comprised around 700 healthy bone marrow donors. At the time of sampling, all cohort members were nominally healthy, though unrecorded immune exposures were likely present. CMV serostatus was positive for approximately 300 and negative for about 50% of the roughly 700 cohort members, and was not recorded for this donor. Each donor provided a peripheral blood sample, and peripheral blood mononuclear cells were used for TCR beta sequencing. Genomic DNA extraction from the blood cell samples was performed with the Qiagen DNeasy Blood Extraction Kit. Library creation used the immunoSEQ multiplex PCR assay. A mixture of 60 forward primers for TCR Vbeta segments and 13 reverse primers for TCR Jbeta segments was used in the multiplex PCR. The CDR3 region of rearranged TCR beta genes was amplified from genomic DNA with a multiplex PCR assay. Amplified TCR beta libraries were sequenced as 87-base-pair reads on the Illumina HiSeq System. The original pipeline was this. A later analysis counted about 76 million unique TCR beta chains across the 550 to 750 repertoires, and 10 million to 11 million of these chains were shared by at least two donors. Raw reads were error-corrected and collapsed into unique sequences by a nearest-neighbor algorithm in which closely related sequences were merged to remove PCR and sequencing errors. CDR3 sequences were aligned to IMGT reference sequences to assign V, D and J gene segments. For a sequence to be retained, at least a six-nucleotide match to both a V gene segment and a J gene segment was required. Rearrangements were called productive when the CDR3 lacked stop codons and stayed in frame with V and J; all others were non-productive. CDR3 was defined according to IMGT convention as the region running from the second conserved V-encoded cysteine to the conserved J-encoded phenylalanine. The earlier analysis of roughly 590 of the donors excluded any sequence lacking an unambiguous match to a single V gene segment. In an earlier analysis of about 590 of the donors, a V segment was called functional when productive rearrangements were above 56.7%, and segregating when the standard deviation between donors exceeded 5%. A statistical classification framework was built to diagnose cytomegalovirus status from the catalog of TCR beta chain sequences. In a later analysis, V and J genes were assigned by comparing TCR nucleotide sequences against IMGT/GENE-DB human TR gene sequences. The TCRdist pipeline was used in a later analysis to assign CDR3 sequences and most-parsimonious VDJ recombination scenarios. In a later analysis, each TCR beta chain was defined by its CDR3 amino acid sequence together with its V-gene family, and reads without a unique V-gene family were excluded. A later analysis removed 600 or so highly shared, low-generation-probability nucleotide sequences to deal with suspected cross-contamination and a sequencing artifact. In a later analysis, a clonal expansion index for each public chain was calculated from normalized within-repertoire ranks of inferred template counts. In a later analysis, generation probabilities were computed with a VDJ recombination model fitted to out-of-frame rearrangements, and the resulting probabilities were checked against IGoR. In a later analysis, TCR-TCR, TCR-HLA and TCR-CMV co-occurrence was scored with hypergeometric tests, and a repertoire-size bias correction was applied to TCR pairs. In a later analysis, false discovery rates were estimated by permuting HLA or CMV assignments 20 times. In a later analysis, co-occurring TCRs were grouped with DBSCAN, and TCRdist sequence similarity was added when clustering was performed within HLA-allele-positive subsets. Repertoires with fewer than 30,000 or more than 120,000 public chains were left out of co-occurrence clustering, as were five repertoires with anomalous nucleotide sharing. TCRdb obtained this table from immuneACCESS and retained in-frame rearrangements with V and J assigned. These tables miss some clones; where compared with another copy, unresolved V genes account for less than half of the shortfall, and the remainder is unexplained. V and J calls and clone size are those listed in that table; D and trimming were worked out from the DNA. This sample gives approximately 180,000 clones in total; 70% to 85% of them show up just once. The ten largest clones represent 2.5% of the sample.

This sequence was found in a human donor in good health. Sequenced sample: PBMCs.

At the DNA level, the sequence is TGTGCCAGCAGCTTACGCGGGGGGGCTAGGGAGACCCAGTACTTC. It codes for CASSLRGGARETQYF. The rearranged segments are TRBV7-6 and TRBJ2-5; the central 9 bases match TRBD2. Germline trimming: 2 bases from V, 5 bases from J; junction bases outside gene matches: 6. In the germline V gene, CDR1 corresponds to SGHVS and CDR2 to FNYEAQ. Including the terminal cysteine and phenylalanine, the CDR3 comprises 15 residues. Of all the DNA, just the CDR3 is kept, 45 bases in frame from base 1.